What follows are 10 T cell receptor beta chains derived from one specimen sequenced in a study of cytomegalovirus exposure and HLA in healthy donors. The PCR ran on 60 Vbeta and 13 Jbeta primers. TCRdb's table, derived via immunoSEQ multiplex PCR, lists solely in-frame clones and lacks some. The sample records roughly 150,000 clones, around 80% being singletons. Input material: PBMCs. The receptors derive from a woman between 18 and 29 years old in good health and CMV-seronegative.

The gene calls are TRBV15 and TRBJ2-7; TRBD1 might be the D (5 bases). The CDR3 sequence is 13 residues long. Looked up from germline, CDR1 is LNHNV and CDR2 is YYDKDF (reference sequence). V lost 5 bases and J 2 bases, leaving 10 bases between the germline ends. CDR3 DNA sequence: TGTGCCACCAGCCCCCAAGGGGCCTACGAGCAGTACTTC. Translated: CATSPQGAYEQYF.

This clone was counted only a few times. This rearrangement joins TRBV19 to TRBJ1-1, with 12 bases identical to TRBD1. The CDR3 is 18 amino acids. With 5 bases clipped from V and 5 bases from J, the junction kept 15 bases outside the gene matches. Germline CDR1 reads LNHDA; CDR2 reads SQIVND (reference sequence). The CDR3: CASSAIPGQGASWTEAFF. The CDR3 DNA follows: TGTGCCAGTAGTGCTATTCCGGGACAGGGGGCGTCGTGGACTGAAGCTTTCTTT.

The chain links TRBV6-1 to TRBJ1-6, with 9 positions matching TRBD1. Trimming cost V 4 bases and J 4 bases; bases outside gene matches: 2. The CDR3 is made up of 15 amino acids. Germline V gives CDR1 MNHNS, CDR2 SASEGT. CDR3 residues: CASSAGQGYNSPLHF. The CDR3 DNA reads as TGTGCCAGCAGTGCCGGACAGGGGTATAATTCACCCCTCCACTTT.

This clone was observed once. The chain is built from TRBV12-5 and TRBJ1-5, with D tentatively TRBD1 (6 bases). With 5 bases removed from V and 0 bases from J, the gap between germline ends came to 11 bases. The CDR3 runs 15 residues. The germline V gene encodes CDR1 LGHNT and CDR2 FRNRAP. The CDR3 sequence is CASGLQGYSNQPQHF. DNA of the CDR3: TGTGCTAGTGGTCTACAGGGTTATAGCAATCAGCCCCAGCATTTT.

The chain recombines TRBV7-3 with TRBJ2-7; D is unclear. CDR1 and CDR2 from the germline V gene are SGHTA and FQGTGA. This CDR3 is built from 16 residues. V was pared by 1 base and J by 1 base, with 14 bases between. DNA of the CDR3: TGTGCCAGCAGCTTAAGTCTCGACGTAGCTTCCTACGAGCAGTACTTC. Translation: CASSLSLDVASYEQYF.

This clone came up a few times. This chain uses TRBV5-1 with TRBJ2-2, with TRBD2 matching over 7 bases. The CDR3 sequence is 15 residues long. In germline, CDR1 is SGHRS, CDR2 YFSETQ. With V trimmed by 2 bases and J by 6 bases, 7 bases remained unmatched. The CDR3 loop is CASSFRDGGSGELFF. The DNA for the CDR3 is TGCGCCAGCAGCTTCCGGGACGGGGGGTCCGGGGAGCTGTTTTTT. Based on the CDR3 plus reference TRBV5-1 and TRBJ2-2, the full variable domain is KAGVTQTPRYLIKTRGQQVTLSCSPISGHRSVSWYQQTPGQGLQFLFEYFSETQRNKGNFPGRFSGRQFSNSRSEMNVSTLELGDSALYLCASSFRDGGSGELFFGEGSRLTVL.

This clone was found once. The CDR3 protein is CASSYSSDNYGYTF. CDR3 coding DNA: TGTGCCAGCAGTTACTCGAGCGACAACTATGGCTACACCTTC. The rearrangement joins TRBV6-6 to TRBJ1-2; D is uncertain. CDR1 and CDR2 from the germline V gene are MNHNY and SVGAGI (reference sequence). The length of the CDR3 is 14 residues. Trimming cost V 0 bases and J 2 bases, with 7 bases left between them.

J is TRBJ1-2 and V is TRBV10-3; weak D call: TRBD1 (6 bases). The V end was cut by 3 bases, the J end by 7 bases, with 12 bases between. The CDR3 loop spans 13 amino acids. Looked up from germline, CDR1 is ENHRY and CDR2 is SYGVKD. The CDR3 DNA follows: TGTGCCATCAGTGAAAGGGACACGGCTGGCTACACCTTC. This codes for CAISERDTAGYTF.

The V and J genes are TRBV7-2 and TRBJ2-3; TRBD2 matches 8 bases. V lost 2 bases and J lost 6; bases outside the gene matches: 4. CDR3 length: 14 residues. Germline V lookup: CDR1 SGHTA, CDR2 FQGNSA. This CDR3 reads CASSLSGGGDTQYF. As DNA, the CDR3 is TGTGCCAGCAGCTTAAGCGGGGGTGGGGATACGCAGTATTTT. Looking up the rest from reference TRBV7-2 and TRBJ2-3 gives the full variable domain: GAGVSQSPSNKVTEKGKDVELRCDPISGHTALYWYRQSLGQGLEFLIYFQGNSAPDKSGLPSDRFSAERTGGSVSTLTIQRTQQEDSAVYLCASSLSGGGDTQYFGPGTRLTVL.

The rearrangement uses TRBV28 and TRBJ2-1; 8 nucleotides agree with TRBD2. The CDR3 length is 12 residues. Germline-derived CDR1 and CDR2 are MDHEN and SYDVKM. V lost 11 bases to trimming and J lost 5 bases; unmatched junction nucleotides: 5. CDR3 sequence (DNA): TGTGCCGGGGGGACTAGGCACAATGAGCAGTTCTTC. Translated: CAGGTRHNEQFF.